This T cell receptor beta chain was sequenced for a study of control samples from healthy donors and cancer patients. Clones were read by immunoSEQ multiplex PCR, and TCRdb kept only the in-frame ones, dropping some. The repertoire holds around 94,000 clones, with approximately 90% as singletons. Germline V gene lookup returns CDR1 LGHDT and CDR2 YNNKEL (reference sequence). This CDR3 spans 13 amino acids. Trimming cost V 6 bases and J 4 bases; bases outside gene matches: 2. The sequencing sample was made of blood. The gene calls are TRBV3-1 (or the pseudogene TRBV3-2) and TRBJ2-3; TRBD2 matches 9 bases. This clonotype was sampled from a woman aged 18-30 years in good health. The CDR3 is CASRSSGADTQYF. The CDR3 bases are TGTGCCAGCAGGTCTAGCGGGGCAGATACGCAGTATTTT.